This T cell receptor (beta chain) stems from a study of regulatory T cells in long-lasting Graves disease (dated by TCRdb to the early 2020s). With respect to the entire study: Newly diagnosed Graves' disease patients had taken antithyroid drugs for less than 3 months. Patients with persistent Graves' disease were compared with patients with newly diagnosed Graves' disease using TCR sequencing and RNA sequencing of peripheral blood. The study was conducted in China and was registered as a clinical trial. A total of roughly 35 samples were covered by TCR sequencing, comprising around 13 persistent and around 20 newly diagnosed Graves' disease patients. Results and caveats for the whole study, not just this receptor: Lower TCR Shannon entropy and fewer highly expanded clones were observed in persistent Graves' disease patients than in newly diagnosed patients, which suggested clonal expansion. Peripheral blood alone was examined, since thyroid tissue, which constituted the primary lesion, could not be accessed. As a limitation, the authors acknowledged that the small sample size may reduce accuracy. Persistent patients shared more public clonotypes among themselves (around 2,500) than newly diagnosed patients did (more than 850). Preferential use of TRBV28, TRBJ1-2 and TRBJ2-5 was observed in persistent disease, whereas TRBV20-1 and TRBJ2-1 were favored in newly diagnosed disease. Only the TCR beta chain was sequenced and analyzed.

Trimming costs V 5 bases and J 2 bases, and their ends lie 12 bases apart. CDR3 length: 14 amino acids, cysteine to phenylalanine. The kept DNA is CDR3 alone, 42 bases in frame from the first base. Receptors were amplified or captured by multiplex PCR. The sequencer listed for this sample is Illumina HiSeq 4000. To build TCR beta libraries, CDR3 regions were amplified by Arm-PCR using iRepertoire HTBI primers. Gel purification was performed on PCR products prior to sequencing. Regarding the original processing steps: Gene usage analysis of CDR3 amino acid clonotypes relied on the 62 TRBV and 14 TRBJ segments identified across samples. Filtered high-quality paired reads were merged into contigs using COPE and FqMerger. BLAST was used to align contigs to IMGT TRBV, TRBD and TRBJ reference genes, with CDR3 defined following IMGT. Any clonotype with a frequency above 0.1% was classified as a highly expanded clone. Shannon entropy was used to measure repertoire diversity, and the Gini coefficient was used to measure V-J evenness. Public clonotypes were defined as clonotypes shared by more than one individual. TCRdb applied fastp at Q25 and MiXCR to the public reads, then kept only in-frame beta chains. Rows are combined by CDR3 protein, so each entry shows the most common genes and DNA. None of the V and J calls come from the authors' own analysis; TCRdb made them. The sample profile shows about 400,000 distinct CDR3 sequences; around a sixth of them were found once. The ten most abundant clones make up about a fifth of the sample.

In the paper's terms, the time point label means: newly diagnosed GD, antithyroid drugs for less than 3 months. RNA was extracted from PBMCs in TRIzol for both TCR sequencing and RNA sequencing. The diagnosis of Graves' disease followed American Thyroid Association guidelines. Recruitment of patients was carried out at an endocrinology department in Xi'an, China. Each patient gave 7.5 to 10 milliliters of peripheral blood, collected in an EDTA anticoagulant tube. Ficoll Paque Plus density gradient separation was used to isolate PBMCs, and no further T cell sorting was performed. An Agilent 2100 Bioanalyzer and agarose gel were used to check RNA quality, while a NanoDrop 2000 measured RNA concentration. At least ten counts were recorded for this clonotype. Its antigen specificity is not known. No per-base quality is available; no much larger clone lies one base away.

The sequence came from a female donor with Graves disease. Sequencing was performed on peripheral blood mononuclear cells (PBMCs), taken at new diagnosis, from a patient treated with antithyroid drugs. Here the chain combines TRBV12-3 or TRBV12-4 and TRBJ1-1; confidence is insufficient to name the D gene. The nucleotides are TGTGCCAGCAGTGATCACACTAGAAACACTGAAGCTTTCTTT. Its coded protein is CASSDHTRNTEAFF.